This section outlines one T cell receptor (beta chain) sequence together with its context. Trimming stripped 3 bases from V and 1 base from J, with 10 bases between. The CDR3 sequence is 15 residues long. These data come from a study of T-cell reconstitution after alpha-beta-depleted transplantation in children. A library of TCRbeta sequences, prepared with unique molecular identifiers, was generated. TCRdb re-derived calls from the PCR reads in MiXCR, one entry per CDR3 protein. Of 350,000 to 400,000 distinct CDR3 sequences in the sample, around 21% are singletons; the top ten hold around 4%. This receptor was taken from a human donor who donated a stem cell graft to a child with acute myeloid leukemia. Sequenced here: PBMCs from the stem cell graft donor, sampled from the stem cell graft. The chain carries TRBV12-3 or TRBV12-4 and TRBJ1-5; D call uncertain. The CDR3: CASSFDGRSNQPQHF. In DNA, the CDR3 is TGTGCCAGCAGTTTTGATGGGAGGAGCAATCAGCCCCAGCATTTT.